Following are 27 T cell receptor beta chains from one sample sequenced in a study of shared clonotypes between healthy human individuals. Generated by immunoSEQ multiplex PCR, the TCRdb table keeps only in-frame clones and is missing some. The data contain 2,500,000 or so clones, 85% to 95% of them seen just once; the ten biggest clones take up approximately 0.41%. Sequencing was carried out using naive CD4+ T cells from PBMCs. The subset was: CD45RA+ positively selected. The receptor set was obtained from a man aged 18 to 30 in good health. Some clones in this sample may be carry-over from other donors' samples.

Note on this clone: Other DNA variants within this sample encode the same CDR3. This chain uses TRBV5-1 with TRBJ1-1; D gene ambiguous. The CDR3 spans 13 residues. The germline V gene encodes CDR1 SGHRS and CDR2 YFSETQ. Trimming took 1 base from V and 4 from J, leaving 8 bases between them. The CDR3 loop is CASSLTVATEAFF. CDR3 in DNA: TGCGCCAGCAGCTTGACAGTCGCCACTGAAGCTTTCTTT.

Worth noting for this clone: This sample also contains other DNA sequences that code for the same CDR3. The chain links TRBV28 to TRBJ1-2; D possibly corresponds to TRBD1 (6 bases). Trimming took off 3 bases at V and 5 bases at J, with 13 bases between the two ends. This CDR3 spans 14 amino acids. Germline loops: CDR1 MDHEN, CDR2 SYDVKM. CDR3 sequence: CASSLGGQSYGYTF. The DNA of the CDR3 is TGTGCCAGCAGTTTGGGGGGGCAATCTTATGGCTACACCTTC.

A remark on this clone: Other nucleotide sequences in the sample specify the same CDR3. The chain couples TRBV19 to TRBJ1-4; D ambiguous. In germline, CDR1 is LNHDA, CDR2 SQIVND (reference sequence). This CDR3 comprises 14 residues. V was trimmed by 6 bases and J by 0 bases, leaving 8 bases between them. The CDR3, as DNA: TGTGCCAGTAGGGACCGTGCAACTAATGAAAAACTGTTTTTT. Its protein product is CASRDRATNEKLFF.

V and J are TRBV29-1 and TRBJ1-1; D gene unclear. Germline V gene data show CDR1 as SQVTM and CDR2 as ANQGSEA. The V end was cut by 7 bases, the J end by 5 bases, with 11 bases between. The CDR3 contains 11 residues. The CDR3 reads CSAAPGTEAFF. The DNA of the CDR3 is TGCAGCGCCGCCCCGGGAACTGAAGCTTTCTTT.

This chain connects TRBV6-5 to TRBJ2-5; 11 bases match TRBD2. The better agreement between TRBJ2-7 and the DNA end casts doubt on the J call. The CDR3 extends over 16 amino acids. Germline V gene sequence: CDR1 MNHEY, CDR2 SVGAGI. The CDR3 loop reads CASSYSGTSGGYEQYF. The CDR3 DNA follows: TGTGCCAGCAGTTACTCCGGGACTAGCGGAGGCTACGAGCAGTACTTC.

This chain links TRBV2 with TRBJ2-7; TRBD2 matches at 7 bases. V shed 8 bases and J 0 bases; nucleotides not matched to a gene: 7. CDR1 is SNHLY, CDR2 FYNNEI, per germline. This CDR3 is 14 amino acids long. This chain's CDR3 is CASLGRESSYEQYF. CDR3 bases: TGTGCCAGCCTGGGGCGGGAGAGCTCCTACGAGCAGTACTTC.

This CDR3 reads CASSGRDRHYEQYF. CDR3 in DNA: TGTGCCAGCAGCGGCCGGGACAGGCACTACGAGCAGTACTTC. V and J are TRBV7-6 and TRBJ2-7; TRBD1 matches 8 bases. The CDR3 length is 14 residues. V lost 5 bases to trimming and J lost 3 bases; unmatched junction nucleotides: 6. Germline V gives CDR1 SGHVS, CDR2 FNYEAQ.

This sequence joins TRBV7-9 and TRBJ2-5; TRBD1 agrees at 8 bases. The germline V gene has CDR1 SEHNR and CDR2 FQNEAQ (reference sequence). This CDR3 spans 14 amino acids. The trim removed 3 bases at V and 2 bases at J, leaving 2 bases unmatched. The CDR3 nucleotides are TGTGCCAGCAGCTTTACAGGGGGTCAAGAGACCCAGTACTTC. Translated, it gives CASSFTGGQETQYF.

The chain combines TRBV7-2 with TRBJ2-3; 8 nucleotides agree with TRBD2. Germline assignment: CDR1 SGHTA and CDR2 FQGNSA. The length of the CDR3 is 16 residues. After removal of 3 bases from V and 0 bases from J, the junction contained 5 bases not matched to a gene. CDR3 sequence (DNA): TGTGCCAGCAGCTTTTGGCCTAGCGGGAGCACAGATACGCAGTATTTT. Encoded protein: CASSFWPSGSTDTQYF.

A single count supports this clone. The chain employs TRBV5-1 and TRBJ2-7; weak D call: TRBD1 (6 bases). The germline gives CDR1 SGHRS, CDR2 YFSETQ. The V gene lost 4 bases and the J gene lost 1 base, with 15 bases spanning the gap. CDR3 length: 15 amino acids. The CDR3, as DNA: TGCGCCAGCAGCAGGGACACTGGTGGTTCCTACGAGCAGTACTTC. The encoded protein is CASSRDTGGSYEQYF.

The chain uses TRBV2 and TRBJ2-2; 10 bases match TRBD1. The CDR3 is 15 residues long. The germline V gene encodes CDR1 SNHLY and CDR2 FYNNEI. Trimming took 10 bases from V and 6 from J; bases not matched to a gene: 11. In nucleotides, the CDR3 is TGTGCCATCACGACCGACAGGGGGCTTCCCGGGGAGCTGTTTTTT. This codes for CAITTDRGLPGELFF.

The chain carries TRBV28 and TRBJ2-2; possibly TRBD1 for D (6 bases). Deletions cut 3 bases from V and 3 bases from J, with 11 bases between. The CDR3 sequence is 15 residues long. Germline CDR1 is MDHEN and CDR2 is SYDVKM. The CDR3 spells CASSFSGGDTGELFF. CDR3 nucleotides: TGTGCCAGCAGTTTTTCTGGGGGCGACACCGGGGAGCTGTTTTTT.

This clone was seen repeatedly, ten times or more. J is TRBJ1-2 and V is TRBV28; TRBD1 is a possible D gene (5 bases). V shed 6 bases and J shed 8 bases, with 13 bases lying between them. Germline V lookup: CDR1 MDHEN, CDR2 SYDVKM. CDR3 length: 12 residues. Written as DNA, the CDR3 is TGTGCCAGCAGCTATTCCTGGGACGGCTACACCTTC. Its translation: CASSYSWDGYTF.

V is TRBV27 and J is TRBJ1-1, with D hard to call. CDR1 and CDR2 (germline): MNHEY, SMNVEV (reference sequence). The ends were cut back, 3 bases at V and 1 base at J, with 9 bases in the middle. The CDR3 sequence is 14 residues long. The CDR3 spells CASSFRGSNTEAFF. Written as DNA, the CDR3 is TGTGCCAGCAGTTTTAGAGGGTCGAACACTGAAGCTTTCTTT.

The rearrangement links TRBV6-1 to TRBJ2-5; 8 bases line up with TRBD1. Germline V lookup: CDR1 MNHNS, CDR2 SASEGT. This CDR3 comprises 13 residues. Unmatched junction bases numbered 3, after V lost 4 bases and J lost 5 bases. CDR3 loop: CASSARGRETQYF. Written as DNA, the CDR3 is TGTGCCAGCAGTGCCAGGGGGCGGGAGACCCAGTACTTC.

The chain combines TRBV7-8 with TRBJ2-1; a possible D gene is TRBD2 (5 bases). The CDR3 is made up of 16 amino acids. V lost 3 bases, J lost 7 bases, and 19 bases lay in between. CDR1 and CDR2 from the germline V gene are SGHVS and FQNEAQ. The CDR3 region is CASSFYKGEVWNEQFF. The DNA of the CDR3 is TGTGCCAGCAGCTTCTATAAGGGAGAGGTGTGGAATGAGCAGTTCTTC.

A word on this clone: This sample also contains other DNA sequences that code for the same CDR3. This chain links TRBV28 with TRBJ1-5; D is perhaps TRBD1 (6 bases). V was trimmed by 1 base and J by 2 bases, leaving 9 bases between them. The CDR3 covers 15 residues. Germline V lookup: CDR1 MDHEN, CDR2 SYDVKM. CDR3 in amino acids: CASSLLSGGNQPQHF. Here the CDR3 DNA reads TGTGCCAGCAGTTTATTATCAGGGGGCAATCAGCCCCAGCATTTT. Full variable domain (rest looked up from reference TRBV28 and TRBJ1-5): DVKVTQSSRYLVKRTGEKVFLECVQDMDHENMFWYRQDPGLGLRLIYFSYDVKMKEKGDIPEGYSVSREKKERFSLILESASTNQTSMYLCASSLLSGGNQPQHFGDGTRLSIL.

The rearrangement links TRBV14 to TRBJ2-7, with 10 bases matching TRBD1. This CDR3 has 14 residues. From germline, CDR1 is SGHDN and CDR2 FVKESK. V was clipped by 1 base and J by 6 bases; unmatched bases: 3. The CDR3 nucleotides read TGTGCCAGCAGCCAAGGGGGACAGGGGCGCGAGCAGTACTTC. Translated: CASSQGGQGREQYF.

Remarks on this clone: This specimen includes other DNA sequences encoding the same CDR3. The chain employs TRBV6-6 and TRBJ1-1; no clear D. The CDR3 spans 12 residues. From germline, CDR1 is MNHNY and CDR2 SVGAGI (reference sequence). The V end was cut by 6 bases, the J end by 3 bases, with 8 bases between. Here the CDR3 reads CASRRRDTEAFF. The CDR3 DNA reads TGTGCCAGCAGAAGGAGGGACACTGAAGCTTTCTTT.

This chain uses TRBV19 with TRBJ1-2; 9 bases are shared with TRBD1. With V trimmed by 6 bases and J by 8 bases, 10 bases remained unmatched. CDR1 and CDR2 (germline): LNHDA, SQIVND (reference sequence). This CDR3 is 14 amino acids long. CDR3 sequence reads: CASSPGQGKGGYTF. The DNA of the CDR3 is TGTGCCAGTAGCCCCGGACAGGGGAAAGGCGGCTACACCTTC.

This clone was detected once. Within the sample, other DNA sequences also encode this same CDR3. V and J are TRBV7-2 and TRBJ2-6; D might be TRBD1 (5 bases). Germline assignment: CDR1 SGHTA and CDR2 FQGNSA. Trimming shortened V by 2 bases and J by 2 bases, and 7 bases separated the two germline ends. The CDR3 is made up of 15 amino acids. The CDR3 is CASSLQGPGANVLTF. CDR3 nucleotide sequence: TGTGCCAGCAGCTTACAGGGTCCTGGGGCCAACGTCCTGACTTTC.

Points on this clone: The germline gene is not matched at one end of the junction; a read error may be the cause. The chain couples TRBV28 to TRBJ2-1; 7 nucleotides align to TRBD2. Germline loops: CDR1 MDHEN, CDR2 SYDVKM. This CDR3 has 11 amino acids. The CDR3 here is CASRDRDYKVF. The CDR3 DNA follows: TGTGCCAGCAGGGACCGGGACTACAAGGTCTTC.

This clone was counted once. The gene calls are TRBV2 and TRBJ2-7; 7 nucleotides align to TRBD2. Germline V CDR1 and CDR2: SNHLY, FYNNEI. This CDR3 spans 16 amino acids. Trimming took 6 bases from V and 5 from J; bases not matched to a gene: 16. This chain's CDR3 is CASRTRRLAASNEQYF. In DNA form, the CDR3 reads TGTGCCAGCAGAACTAGGCGACTAGCAGCATCCAACGAGCAGTACTTC.

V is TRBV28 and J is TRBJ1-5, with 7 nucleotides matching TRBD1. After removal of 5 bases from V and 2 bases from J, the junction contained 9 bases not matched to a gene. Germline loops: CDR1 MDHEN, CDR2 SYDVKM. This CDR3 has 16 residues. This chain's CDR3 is CASSLFRGSGNQPQHF. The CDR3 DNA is TGTGCCAGCAGTCTCTTCAGGGGGTCCGGCAATCAGCCCCAGCATTTT.

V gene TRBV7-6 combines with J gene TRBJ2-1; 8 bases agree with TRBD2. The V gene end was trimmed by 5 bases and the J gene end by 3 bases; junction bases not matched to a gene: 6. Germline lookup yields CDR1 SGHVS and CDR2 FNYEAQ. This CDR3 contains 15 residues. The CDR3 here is CASSMSGRHYNEQFF. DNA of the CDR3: TGTGCCAGCAGCATGAGCGGGAGACACTACAATGAGCAGTTCTTC. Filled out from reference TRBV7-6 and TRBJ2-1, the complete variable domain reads GAGVSQSPRYKVTKRGQDVALRCDPISGHVSLYWYRQALGQGPEFLTYFNYEAQQDKSGLPNDRFSAERPEGSISTLTIQRTEQRDSAMYRCASSMSGRHYNEQFFGPGTRLTVL.

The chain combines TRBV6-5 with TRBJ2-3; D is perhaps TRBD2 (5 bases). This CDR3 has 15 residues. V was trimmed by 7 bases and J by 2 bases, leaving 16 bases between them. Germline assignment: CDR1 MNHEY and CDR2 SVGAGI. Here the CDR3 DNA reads TGTGCCAGCACTTCGAGACTACGTATCACAGATACGCAGTATTTT. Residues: CASTSRLRITDTQYF.

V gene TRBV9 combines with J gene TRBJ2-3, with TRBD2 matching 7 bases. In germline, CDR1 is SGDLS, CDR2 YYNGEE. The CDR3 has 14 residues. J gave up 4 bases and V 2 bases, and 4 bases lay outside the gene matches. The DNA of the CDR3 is TGTGCCAGCAGCGTTCTAGCGGAAGCAGATACGCAGTATTTT. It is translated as CASSVLAEADTQYF.